This TCR beta chain is drawn from a study of shared clonotypes between healthy human individuals. The germline V gene encodes CDR1 MDHEN and CDR2 SYDVKM. CDR3 length equals 15 residues. The V and J ends lost 5 bases and 0 bases respectively, with 14 bases between them. Using immunoSEQ multiplex PCR, the repertoire was profiled, and TCRdb retains in-frame clones only, with some absent. Of more than 2,000,000 clones in the sample, just over 90% were seen once. The sequence was collected from a man between 18 and 35 years old in good health. Some clones in this sample may be carry-over from other donors' samples. This chain joins TRBV28 and TRBJ2-7; D assignment may be TRBD1 or TRBD2 (5 bases each). The sample was naive CD4+ T cells from PBMCs. The subset denotes: CD45RA+ positively selected. The CDR3 DNA follows: TGTGCCAGCAGTCCCGGGGCCCCCTCCTCCTACGAGCAGTACTTC. Its protein product is CASSPGAPSSYEQYF.